Listed here is a single T cell receptor (beta chain). Its antigen is currently unknown. The sample belongs to a study of T cell responses to AZD1222 COVID-19 vaccine. Measured with immunoSEQ multiplex PCR; TCRdb has only the in-frame clones, and not every one. The sample consists of roughly 200,000 clones, around 88% of them appearing once. Study observations and caveats: Seropositive status at baseline applied to only a handful of AZD1222 recipients.

The starting material was peripheral blood, obtained on day 0 of AZD1222 vaccination. The TCR sequence derives from an adult in good health.

The CDR3 loop is CASSEAGLAGPGETQYF. CDR3 DNA: TGTGCCAGCAGTGAAGCTGGGCTAGCGGGGCCAGGGGAGACCCAGTACTTC. The V and J genes are TRBV2 and TRBJ2-5, with 9 nucleotides matching TRBD2. Germline loops: CDR1 SNHLY, CDR2 FYNNEI. The CDR3 covers 17 residues. The V segment lost 0 bases and the J segment 5 bases; nucleotides outside the gene matches: 10. The whole variable domain, remainder taken from reference TRBV2 and TRBJ2-5, is EPEVTQTPSHQVTQMGQEVILRCVPISNHLYFYWYRQILGQKVEFLVSFYNNEISEKSEIFDDQFSVERPDGSNFTLKIRSTKLEDSAMYFCASSEAGLAGPGETQYFGPGTRLLVL.